Listed here are 23 T cell receptor beta chains from one sample, sequenced in a study of CD8+ T cells in alopecia areata (dated by TCRdb to about 2018). Library prep was done by the immunoSEQ multiplex PCR assay. RNA was extracted from all samples and reverse transcribed into cDNA, which served as template for TCR sequencing. TCRdb carries this immuneACCESS record with in-frame sequences only. Its versions omit some clonotypes, under half of them owing to an unresolved V gene in the studies checked, with the rest unexplained. The sample table shows around 140,000 clones, and roughly 50% are seen once. About 6.3% of the sample lies in the top ten. The sequenced sample consisted of CD4+ T cells sorted from blood. All receptors derive from a human donor with alopecia areata.

This chain joins TRBV9 and TRBJ2-7; TRBD2 matches at 7 bases. Trimming took 1 base from V and 7 from J; bases not matched to a gene: 8. CDR1 is SGDLS and CDR2 is YYNGEE in the germline V gene. This CDR3 is built from 14 residues. The CDR3 DNA reads as TGTGCCAGCAGCGTAAAAGCGGGACCCGAGGAGCAGTACTTC. Translation: CASSVKAGPEEQYF.

This chain links TRBV7-9 with TRBJ2-1; maybe TRBD1 (6 bases). The CDR3 loop spans 15 amino acids. The ends were cut back, 3 bases at V and 5 bases at J, with 14 bases in the middle. Looked up from germline, CDR1 is SEHNR and CDR2 is FQNEAQ (reference sequence). The CDR3 loop reads CASSFDRLFDNEQFF. The CDR3 bases are TGTGCCAGCAGCTTCGACAGGCTGTTCGACAATGAGCAGTTCTTC.

The V gene is TRBV5-6, the J gene TRBJ1-5; 7 positions agree with TRBD1. The CDR3 contains 15 residues. Germline V CDR1 and CDR2: SGHDT, YYEEEE. The J segment lost 7 bases and the V segment lost 0 bases, leaving 7 bases of the junction unmatched. The CDR3 protein is CASSLGPTGVQPQHF. CDR3 in DNA: TGTGCCAGCAGCTTGGGACCTACAGGGGTCCAGCCCCAGCATTTT.

V and J are TRBV27 and TRBJ2-2, with D uncertain. This CDR3 has 12 residues. Per germline, CDR1 MNHEY and CDR2 SMNVEV (reference sequence). Between the trimmed V and J ends, which lost 3 bases and 5 bases, there was a span of 4 bases. In DNA, the CDR3 is TGTGCCAGCAGTTTGGCAACCGGGGAGCTGTTTTTT. Translating it yields CASSLATGELFF.

The chain carries TRBV7-8 and TRBJ1-5, with D possibly being TRBD1 (5 bases). The CDR3 is 17 residues long. In germline, CDR1 is SGHVS, CDR2 FQNEAQ. Trimming removed 4 bases from V and 0 bases from J, with 16 bases in between. The CDR3 sequence is CASSSGLWVDSNQPQHF. For the CDR3, the DNA is TGTGCCAGCAGCTCGGGACTCTGGGTAGATAGCAATCAGCCCCAGCATTTT.

The chain couples TRBV7-9 to TRBJ2-7; D assignment may be TRBD1 or TRBD2 (5 bases each). Trimming stripped 5 bases from V and 6 bases from J, with 23 bases between. Germline-derived CDR1 and CDR2 are SEHNR and FQNEAQ (reference sequence). The CDR3 loop spans 16 amino acids. The CDR3, as DNA: TGTGCCAGCAGCCGAGTTGCCGGGACCGGTCATTCCGAGCAGTACTTC. Translated, it gives CASSRVAGTGHSEQYF.

A few counts support this clone. The chain is built from TRBV29-1 and TRBJ2-3; a weak D match, TRBD2 (6 bases). Trimming removed 4 bases from V and 0 bases from J, with 14 bases in between. The germline CDR1 and CDR2 sequences are SQVTM and ANQGSEA. The CDR3 has 15 amino acids. In nucleotides, the CDR3 is TGCAGCGTTGCCGGGACTCTATCTAGCACAGATACGCAGTATTTT. This translates into CSVAGTLSSTDTQYF.

This rearrangement joins TRBV5-1 to TRBJ2-2; TRBD1 agrees at 9 bases. Germline trimming cut 6 bases from V and 3 bases from J; bases unmatched to any gene: 6. CDR1 and CDR2 (germline): SGHRS, YFSETQ. The CDR3 is 15 amino acids. The CDR3 bases are TGCGCCAGCATCCCGGGACAGGGTTACACCGGGGAGCTGTTTTTT. The encoded protein is CASIPGQGYTGELFF.

The V call is TRBV27, the J call TRBJ2-5; 7 bases align to TRBD1. This CDR3 spans 13 amino acids. CDR1 and CDR2 from the germline V gene are MNHEY and SMNVEV (reference sequence). Trimming cost V 5 bases and J 5 bases; bases outside gene matches: 5. The CDR3 loop reads CASSRARGETQYF. The DNA for the CDR3 is TGTGCCAGCAGTCGGGCCAGGGGGGAGACCCAGTACTTC.

This clone turned up a few times. This chain links TRBV9 with TRBJ2-3; D not certain. The CDR3 is 13 amino acids. The V gene's germline CDR1 is SGDLS and CDR2 YYNGEE. V lost 3 bases to trimming and J lost 4 bases, with 9 bases between them. This CDR3 is CASSANPSDTQYF. The CDR3 DNA reads as TGTGCCAGCAGCGCCAATCCGTCAGATACGCAGTATTTT.

The chain uses TRBV11-2 and TRBJ2-3; tentatively, D is TRBD2 (6 bases). Germline assignment: CDR1 SGHAT and CDR2 FQNNGV. The germline V and J ends were trimmed by 7 bases and 1 base, with 21 bases remaining between them. The CDR3 spans 17 residues. CDR3 protein: CASTRKVRESGTDTQYF. For the CDR3, the DNA is TGTGCCAGCACCAGAAAGGTACGGGAGTCTGGCACAGATACGCAGTATTTT.

V gene TRBV5-1 combines with J gene TRBJ2-2, with a possible D match to TRBD2 (6 bases). With 6 bases removed from V and 5 bases from J, the gap between germline ends came to 26 bases. Germline V gene lookup returns CDR1 SGHRS and CDR2 YFSETQ. The CDR3 has 18 residues. The DNA for the CDR3 is TGCGCCAGCAACCCTGGGGGGTCCCCTTGGCGAAGGACCGGGGAGCTGTTTTTT. It is translated as CASNPGGSPWRRTGELFF.

This clone was detected only a few times. The chain employs TRBV9 and TRBJ1-2; D uncertain. V gave up 0 bases and J gave up 4 bases, with 10 bases separating them. The CDR3 covers 14 residues. Germline V gene lookup returns CDR1 SGDLS and CDR2 YYNGEE. CDR3 bases: TGTGCCAGCAGCGTAGGTGGCTCTTCCTATGGCTACACCTTC. Its protein is CASSVGGSSYGYTF.

V is TRBV6-1 and J is TRBJ2-5; D possibly corresponds to TRBD1 (6 bases). V dropped 6 bases and J dropped 4 bases, with 12 bases sitting between them. Germline V CDR1 and CDR2: MNHNS, SASEGT. The CDR3 consists of 13 residues. CDR3 amino acids: CASRIQGAETQYF. Here the CDR3 DNA reads TGTGCCAGCAGAATACAGGGCGCAGAGACCCAGTACTTC.

The rearrangement joins TRBV2 to TRBJ2-5; 7 positions match TRBD2. The V and J ends lost 3 bases and 7 bases, in that order; junction bases with no gene match: 5. The length of the CDR3 is 13 residues. Per the germline V gene, CDR1 is SNHLY and CDR2 is FYNNEI. The CDR3 DNA reads TGTGCCAGCAGTGACGCTAGCGGTACGACCCAGTACTTC. It is translated as CASSDASGTTQYF.

The V call is TRBV29-1, the J call TRBJ1-1; D not resolved. The CDR3 is 14 residues long. The V and J ends lost 5 bases and 1 base respectively, with 14 bases between them. Germline V lookup: CDR1 SQVTM, CDR2 ANQGSEA. CDR3 DNA: TGCAGCGTTACTCCTCCGCTGCGGAACACTGAAGCTTTCTTT. It encodes CSVTPPLRNTEAFF. Combining the CDR3 with reference TRBV29-1 and TRBJ1-1 gives the whole variable domain SAVISQKPSRDICQRGTSLTIQCQVDSQVTMMFWYRQQPGQSLTLIATANQGSEATYESGFVIDKFPISRPNLTFSTLTVSNMSPEDSSIYLCSVTPPLRNTEAFFGQGTRLTVV.

This chain links TRBV6-1 with TRBJ2-5; D is possibly TRBD1 (5 bases). The germline gives CDR1 MNHNS, CDR2 SASEGT. This CDR3 has 14 amino acids. The V and J ends lost 8 bases and 5 bases respectively, with 18 bases between them. The CDR3 DNA is TGTGCCAGCCAAAACCTTGGACAATGGGAGACCCAGTACTTC. Residues: CASQNLGQWETQYF.

This clone was found a few times. The chain's CDR3 is CAWSPTGGRQYF. The CDR3 coding sequence is TGTGCCTGGAGTCCAACAGGGGGTAGGCAGTACTTC. The chain couples TRBV30 to TRBJ2-7; the match to TRBD1 covers 8 bases. The CDR3 consists of 12 residues. Per the germline V gene, CDR1 is GTSNPN and CDR2 is SVGIG (reference sequence). The ends lost 2 bases at V and 9 bases at J; junction bases unmatched: 6.

This chain joins TRBV25-1 and TRBJ2-3; TRBD2 matches 12 bases. This CDR3 spans 17 amino acids. Germline V gene lookup returns CDR1 MGHDK and CDR2 SYGVNS. V shed 8 bases and J 2 bases; nucleotides not matched to a gene: 11. The DNA of the CDR3 is TGTGCCAGCGCGGGACTAGCGGGCCCGACGGCCACAGATACGCAGTATTTT. It translates to CASAGLAGPTATDTQYF.

This clone has more than one count but fewer than ten. The chain employs TRBV7-9 and TRBJ2-1; 9 bases are shared with TRBD2. Trimming at V came to 3 bases and at J to 5 bases, leaving 2 bases not matched to a gene. The germline V gene encodes CDR1 SEHNR and CDR2 FQNEAQ (reference sequence). The CDR3 runs 14 residues. CDR3 loop: CASSLTSGDNEQFF. The CDR3 coding sequence is TGTGCCAGCAGCTTGACTAGCGGAGACAATGAGCAGTTCTTC.

The chain has TRBV18 and TRBJ2-1, with D uncertain. Germline CDR1 reads KGHSH; CDR2 reads LQKENI. The CDR3 is 12 amino acids. The V end lost 5 bases, the J end lost 1 base, and 3 bases lay between the germline ends. CDR3 DNA: TGTGCCAGCTCAATTTCCTACAATGAGCAGTTCTTC. Protein: CASSISYNEQFF.

This chain joins TRBV28 and TRBJ2-1; D is unclear. Trimming shortened V by 0 bases and J by 4 bases, and 10 bases separated the two germline ends. In germline, CDR1 is MDHEN, CDR2 SYDVKM. CDR3 length: 15 residues. As DNA, the CDR3 is TGTGCCAGCAGTTTATGGGGCCAGCCGTACAATGAGCAGTTCTTC. Translation: CASSLWGQPYNEQFF.

Only a few counts were recorded for this clone. This rearrangement joins TRBV27 to TRBJ2-7, with a tentative D call TRBD2 (6 bases). Germline V gives CDR1 MNHEY, CDR2 SMNVEV (reference sequence). V was shortened by 6 bases and J by 2 bases, with 17 bases between the two germline ends. This CDR3 contains 15 residues. In DNA form, the CDR3 reads TGTGCCAGCAGGACTGCGGGACGGGGGACCTACGAGCAGTACTTC. It encodes CASRTAGRGTYEQYF.